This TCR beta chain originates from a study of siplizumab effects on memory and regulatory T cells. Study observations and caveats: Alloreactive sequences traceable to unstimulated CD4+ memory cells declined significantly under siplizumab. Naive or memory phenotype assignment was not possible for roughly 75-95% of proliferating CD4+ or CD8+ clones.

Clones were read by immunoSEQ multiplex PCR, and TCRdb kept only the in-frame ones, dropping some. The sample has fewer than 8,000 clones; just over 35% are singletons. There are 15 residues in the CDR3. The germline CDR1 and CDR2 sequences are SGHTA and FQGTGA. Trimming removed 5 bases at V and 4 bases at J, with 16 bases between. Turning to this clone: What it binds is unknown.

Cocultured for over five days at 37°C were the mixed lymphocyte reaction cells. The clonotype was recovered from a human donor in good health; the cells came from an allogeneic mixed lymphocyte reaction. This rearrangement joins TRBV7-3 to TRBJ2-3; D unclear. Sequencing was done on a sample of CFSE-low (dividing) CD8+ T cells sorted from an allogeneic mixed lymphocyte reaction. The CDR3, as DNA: TGTGCCAGCAGCCTCTCGGGTGGGATGGCAGATACGCAGTATTTT. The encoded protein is CASSLSGGMADTQYF.